The 31 T cell receptor beta chains presented below share a single source sample, sequenced in a study of cytomegalovirus exposure and HLA in healthy donors. Primers for the PCR totalled 60 Vbeta and 13 Jbeta. Here immunoSEQ multiplex PCR was the method, and the copy in TCRdb shows in-frame clones only, minus some. The sample consists of about 130,000 clones, about 80% of them appearing once. Sequencing input: PBMCs. These receptors were obtained from a man aged 25-45 years in good health and CMV-seronegative.

The rearrangement joins TRBV4-2 to TRBJ2-5; 12 nucleotides align to TRBD2. The J call is uncertain, as TRBJ2-7 better fits the DNA end. The germline CDR1 and CDR2 sequences are LGHNA and YNFKEQ. CDR3 size: 17 residues. The CDR3 region has the DNA TGTGCCAGCAGCCAAGGACGGACTAGCGGGATGTTCTACGAGCAGTACTTC. Amino acid sequence: CASSQGRTSGMFYEQYF.

This clone was seen a few times. The CDR3 spells CASSTGLDNEQFF. The CDR3 DNA sequence: TGTGCCAGCAGCACGGGTTTGGACAATGAGCAGTTCTTC. V usage is TRBV6-5 and J usage is TRBJ2-1; D uncertain. In germline, CDR1 is MNHEY, CDR2 SVGAGI. The V end was cut by 6 bases, the J end by 5 bases, with 11 bases between. The CDR3 has 13 residues.

This clone showed up just a few times. The chain has TRBV6-4 and TRBJ2-3; TRBD2 matches 7 bases. Looked up from germline, CDR1 is MRHNA and CDR2 is SNTAGT. With V trimmed by 2 bases and J by 1 base, 3 bases remained unmatched. The CDR3 runs 15 residues. CDR3 loop: CASSDRGSRTDTQYF. Here the CDR3 DNA reads TGTGCCAGCAGTGACCGCGGGAGTCGCACAGATACGCAGTATTTT.

This clone was seen more than once but under ten times. The V gene is TRBV4-1, the J gene TRBJ1-1; the D gene is possibly TRBD1 (6 bases). The CDR3 runs to 13 residues. Trimming pared 4 bases from V and 4 bases from J, leaving 10 bases between. Germline V gives CDR1 MGHRA, CDR2 YSYEKL. The chain's CDR3 is CASSPPRGTEAFF. CDR3 sequence (DNA): TGCGCCAGCAGCCCCCCCAGGGGCACTGAAGCTTTCTTT.

The V and J genes are TRBV10-3 and TRBJ2-5, with D perhaps TRBD2 (5 bases). Germline V CDR1 and CDR2: ENHRY, SYGVKD. Trimming pared 4 bases from V and 5 bases from J, leaving 8 bases between. The CDR3 runs 12 residues. CDR3 coding DNA: TGTGCCATCAGTGGGACTCTCGAGACCCAGTACTTC. It codes for CAISGTLETQYF.

This clone was picked up one time. The V gene is TRBV5-6, the J gene TRBJ2-7; D not resolved. Germline-derived CDR1 and CDR2 are SGHDT and YYEEEE. Trimming took 4 bases from V and 0 from J, leaving 11 bases between them. The CDR3 totals 14 residues. DNA for the CDR3: TGTGCCAGCAGCCCTGGAAGAGGCTCCTACGAGCAGTACTTC. It yields the protein CASSPGRGSYEQYF.

The rearrangement links TRBV10-1 to TRBJ2-2; tentative D call: TRBD1 (6 bases). The CDR3 runs to 13 residues. V lost 5 bases and J lost 7, with 11 bases in between. Germline loops: CDR1 WNHNN, CDR2 SYGVQD (reference sequence). In nucleotides, the CDR3 is TGCGCCAGCAGTTGGGGGCAAGGCGGGGAGCTGTTTTTT. The encoded protein is CASSWGQGGELFF.

The genes are TRBV11-3 and TRBJ2-1; a weak D match, TRBD2 (6 bases). Trimming cost V 3 bases and J 7 bases, with 10 bases left between them. This CDR3 has 13 residues. CDR1 SGHNT and CDR2 YENEEA come from the germline V gene. The CDR3 DNA is TGTGCCAGCAGCTTGGGGGGTCGGAATGAGCAGTTCTTC. Translation gives CASSLGGRNEQFF.

J is TRBJ2-3 and V is TRBV7-9; 12 bases match TRBD2. The ends lost 10 bases at V and 11 bases at J; junction bases unmatched: 13. The CDR3 consists of 14 residues. Germline CDR1 reads SEHNR; CDR2 reads FQNEAQ (reference sequence). CDR3 coding DNA: TGTGCCATTCCGACCCGACCTAGCGGGAGGGAGCAGTATTTT. It specifies CAIPTRPSGREQYF.

This rearrangement joins TRBV20-1 to TRBJ2-7, with TRBD1 as a possible D gene (5 bases). Trimming shortened V by 6 bases and J by 4 bases, and 10 bases separated the two germline ends. The V gene's germline CDR1 is DFQATT and CDR2 SNEGSKA (reference sequence). The CDR3 extends over 11 amino acids. CDR3 protein: CSAPTGYEQYF. The CDR3 DNA sequence: TGCAGTGCCCCAACAGGTTACGAGCAGTACTTC.

The chain links TRBV19 to TRBJ2-7; 9 nucleotides agree with TRBD1. The V segment lost 5 bases and the J segment 1 base; nucleotides outside the gene matches: 3. This CDR3 contains 14 residues. Per the germline V gene, CDR1 is LNHDA and CDR2 is SQIVND (reference sequence). The DNA of the CDR3 is TGTGCCAGTAGTGTGACAGGGGGTTCCTACGAGCAGTACTTC. It encodes CASSVTGGSYEQYF.

The V and J genes are TRBV6-1 and TRBJ2-1, with D perhaps TRBD2 (6 bases). Germline assignment: CDR1 MNHNS and CDR2 SASEGT. The V and J ends lost 3 bases and 4 bases respectively, with 13 bases between them. This CDR3 has 15 amino acids. CDR3 DNA: TGTGCCAGCAGTGAGGTTCTTGCGGGGTACAATGAGCAGTTCTTC. Its protein is CASSEVLAGYNEQFF.

The sample holds one count of this clone. The V and J genes are TRBV7-9 and TRBJ2-7; 8 bases line up with TRBD2. Germline assignment: CDR1 SEHNR and CDR2 FQNEAQ (reference sequence). The CDR3 consists of 15 residues. The V and J ends lost 1 base and 6 bases, in that order; junction bases with no gene match: 8. Here the CDR3 DNA reads TGTGCCAGCAGCTTAGGAGCCGGGAGGGCCGCCGAGCAGTACTTC. Protein product: CASSLGAGRAAEQYF.

About this clone: The junction departs from germline at one end; a sequencing error may be responsible. The genes are TRBV4-1 and TRBJ2-1; D call uncertain. The germline CDR1 and CDR2 sequences are MGHRA and YSYEKL. The CDR3 runs to 17 residues. In DNA, the CDR3 is TGCGCCAGCAGCCAAGATATCGAGAGAGACTCCTACAATGAGCAGCTCTTC. Translating gives CASSQDIERDSYNEQLF.

The chain uses TRBV6-5 and TRBJ2-7; 11 bases are shared with TRBD2. V was pared by 6 bases and J by 2 bases, with 6 bases of the junction left unmatched. The CDR3 spans 15 residues. CDR1 MNHEY and CDR2 SVGAGI come from the germline V gene. CDR3 bases: TGTGCCAGCAGGATGTCGACTAGCGGGGCCTACGAGCAGTACTTC. Translating gives CASRMSTSGAYEQYF.

The rearrangement joins TRBV2 to TRBJ2-7, with 9 bases identical to TRBD1. Germline V lookup: CDR1 SNHLY, CDR2 FYNNEI. The CDR3 consists of 15 residues. Trimming removed 3 bases from V and 5 bases from J; junction bases left unmatched: 8. CDR3 nucleotide sequence: TGTGCCAGCAGTGATCGGGACAGGGTTTTCCACGAGCAGTACTTC. It translates to CASSDRDRVFHEQYF.

Written as DNA, the CDR3 is TGTGCCAGCATTTCCATGAACACTGAAGCTTTCTTT. This translates into CASISMNTEAFF. The chain is built from TRBV28 and TRBJ1-1; the D is unclear. The germline CDR1 and CDR2 sequences are MDHEN and SYDVKM. The CDR3 totals 12 residues. Trimming pared 7 bases from V and 0 bases from J, leaving 6 bases between.

This clone was seen more than once but under ten times. The chain recombines TRBV19 with TRBJ1-4; 9 nucleotides match TRBD1. With 5 bases clipped from V and 7 bases from J, the junction kept 2 bases outside the gene matches. Germline-derived CDR1 and CDR2 are LNHDA and SQIVND (reference sequence). The CDR3 contains 13 residues. CDR3 DNA sequence: TGTGCCAGTAGTCTGGGACAGGGTGAAAAACTGTTTTTT. Translation: CASSLGQGEKLFF. Based on the CDR3 plus reference TRBV19 and TRBJ1-4, the full variable domain is DGGITQSPKYLFRKEGQNVTLSCEQNLNHDAMYWYRQDPGQGLRLIYYSQIVNDFQKGDIAEGYSVSREKKESFPLTVTSAQKNPTAFYLCASSLGQGEKLFFGSGTQLSVL.

This chain uses TRBV11-2 with TRBJ2-3; 14 bases agree with TRBD2. Germline-derived CDR1 and CDR2 are SGHAT and FQNNGV. The CDR3 runs 18 residues. The V segment lost 5 bases and the J segment 4 bases; nucleotides outside the gene matches: 11. CDR3 DNA: TGTGCCAGCAGCCATTATAAGGGACTAGCGGGAGTCGCAGATACGCAGTATTTT. It is translated as CASSHYKGLAGVADTQYF.

This clone turned up a few times. The gene calls are TRBV7-9 and TRBJ2-7; D unresolved. Germline values: CDR1 SEHNR, CDR2 FQNEAQ (reference sequence). The CDR3 contains 11 residues. V was trimmed by 5 bases and J by 5 bases, leaving 7 bases between them. This CDR3 is CASSPLDEQYF. DNA for the CDR3: TGTGCCAGCAGCCCGTTAGACGAGCAGTACTTC.

This clone was observed a few times. This chain uses TRBV5-1 with TRBJ1-4; 7 bases are shared with TRBD1. Per germline, CDR1 SGHRS and CDR2 YFSETQ. This CDR3 has 13 amino acids. With V trimmed by 0 bases and J by 9 bases, 2 bases remained unmatched. The CDR3 is CASSLGQGKKLFF. The CDR3 region has the DNA TGCGCCAGCAGCTTGGGACAGGGCAAAAAACTGTTTTTT.

As concerns this clone: Germline and junction disagree at one end, which may indicate a read error. This chain uses TRBV7-9 with TRBJ2-5, with 8 bases lining up with TRBD1. Near its end, the DNA agrees better with TRBJ2-7, so the J call may be wrong. Germline loops: CDR1 SEHNR, CDR2 FQNEAQ (reference sequence). CDR3 length: 14 amino acids. CDR3 DNA: TGTGCCAGCAGCCTAGGACAGGGATCCTCCGAGCAGTACTTC. The encoded protein is CASSLGQGSSEQYF.

The chain uses TRBV28 and TRBJ1-2, with 9 bases aligning to TRBD1. CDR1 is MDHEN, CDR2 SYDVKM, per germline. With 2 bases clipped from V and 6 bases from J, the junction kept 1 base outside the gene matches. CDR3 length: 13 amino acids. The CDR3, as DNA: TGTGCCAGCAGTTTAGGGACAGGGCATGGCTACACCTTC. It encodes CASSLGTGHGYTF.

Concerning this clone itself: Sequence at one end of the junction differs from germline and may be a read error. Additional DNA sequences in this sample encode the identical CDR3. The chain combines TRBV7-8 with TRBJ1-4; D remains unclear. The CDR3 loop spans 14 amino acids. Germline V CDR1 and CDR2: SGHVS, FQNEAQ. This CDR3 is CASSLRGMDEKLFF. CDR3 nucleotide sequence: TGTGCCAGCAGCTTACGGGGAATGGATGAAAAATTGTTTTTT.

The chain couples TRBV30 to TRBJ2-1; 9 bases align to TRBD2. CDR1 and CDR2 from the germline V gene are GTSNPN and SVGIG (reference sequence). V was clipped by 5 bases and J by 2 bases; unmatched bases: 1. The CDR3 is made up of 13 amino acids. The CDR3 here is CAWASGAYNEQFF. The CDR3 coding sequence is TGTGCCTGGGCTAGCGGGGCCTACAATGAGCAGTTCTTC.

The genes are TRBV7-9 and TRBJ2-2; perhaps TRBD2 as D (5 bases). Germline V lookup: CDR1 SEHNR, CDR2 FQNEAQ (reference sequence). With 3 bases removed from V and 3 bases from J, the gap between germline ends came to 8 bases. CDR3 size: 14 residues. CDR3 bases: TGTGCCAGCAGCTTCCACGGGGACACCGGGGAGCTGTTTTTT. Amino acid sequence: CASSFHGDTGELFF.

The chain joins TRBV5-1 to TRBJ1-2; a possible D gene is TRBD1 (6 bases). Trimming took off 4 bases at V and 4 bases at J, with 8 bases between the two ends. The CDR3 contains 12 residues. CDR1 and CDR2 (germline): SGHRS, YFSETQ. In nucleotides, the CDR3 is TGCGCCAGCAGCCTGACAGGCTATGGCTACACCTTC. Translated, it gives CASSLTGYGYTF.

The chain links TRBV18 to TRBJ1-6; D remains unclear. V was pared by 3 bases and J by 9 bases, with 12 bases between. Per germline, CDR1 KGHSH and CDR2 LQKENI. This CDR3 is 14 amino acids long. Here the CDR3 DNA reads TGTGCCAGCTCACCTCAGCAGAGGGCTTCACCCCTCCACTTT. Translation: CASSPQQRASPLHF.

The V call is TRBV6-5, the J call TRBJ2-7; possibly TRBD2 for D (6 bases). The germline CDR1 and CDR2 sequences are MNHEY and SVGAGI. With 11 bases removed from V and 2 bases from J, the gap between germline ends came to 19 bases. There are 14 residues in the CDR3. CDR3 sequence: CAASGVNQAYEQYF. The CDR3 coding sequence is TGTGCCGCCTCGGGAGTCAACCAGGCCTACGAGCAGTACTTC.

The V and J genes are TRBV19 and TRBJ2-1, with 10 bases that match TRBD2. V shed 1 base, J shed 5 bases, and the junction held 8 bases outside the gene matches. The CDR3 runs to 17 residues. Per germline, CDR1 LNHDA and CDR2 SQIVND (reference sequence). The CDR3 DNA follows: TGTGCCAGTAGTATAGGGGCTAGCGGGAGTTGGAACAATGAGCAGTTCTTC. Translating it yields CASSIGASGSWNNEQFF.

V usage is TRBV6-5 and J usage is TRBJ1-2; D ambiguous. The germline V gene has CDR1 MNHEY and CDR2 SVGAGI. Trimming pared 8 bases from V and 5 bases from J, leaving 12 bases between. This CDR3 is 12 amino acids long. Here the CDR3 DNA reads TGTGCCAGCTATAGGGAGGGATATGGCTACACCTTC. It specifies CASYREGYGYTF.